This TCR beta chain comes out of a study of T cell responses to AZD1222 COVID-19 vaccine. Study observations and caveats: Donors were largely white British and mainly female; clonal diversity was possibly underestimated. Two doses of AZD1222 preceded a rise in Spike-specific TCR breadth and depth.

With respect to this clone: As yet, its antigen is unknown.

Clones were read by immunoSEQ multiplex PCR, and TCRdb kept only the in-frame ones, dropping some. The repertoire holds some 120,000 clones, with about 88% as singletons. Investigators merged groups given second doses at roughly 4 or roughly 12 weeks. CDR1 SEHNR and CDR2 FQNEAQ come from the germline V gene (reference sequence). CDR3 size: 16 residues. The V end lost 5 bases, the J end lost 7 bases, and 23 bases lay between the germline ends. The sequence was obtained from an adult who received the AZD1222 COVID-19 vaccine. V usage is TRBV7-9 and J usage is TRBJ1-1, with D unclear. This specimen was peripheral blood, taken 28 days after the second AZD1222 dose. Here the CDR3 DNA reads TGTGCCAGCAGCCCGATACTTGGACGGTATAGTGTTGAAGCTTTCTTT. Encoded protein: CASSPILGRYSVEAFF.